Ten or more counts support the clone carrying this T cell receptor (beta chain). Its target is not known. The table came from immunoSEQ multiplex PCR; TCRdb's copy has only in-frame clones and leaves some out. The counts give over 20,000 clones, none of them seen only once; about 1.5% is held by the top ten. V was trimmed by 0 bases and J by 5 bases, leaving 16 bases between them. The CDR3 spans 16 residues. The V gene's germline CDR1 is MNHEY and CDR2 SVGAGI. These data originate in a study of T cells after posttransplantation cyclophosphamide. The study, taken as a whole, reports: Tissue-infiltrating T cells from skin or gut overlapped little with blood T cells. Recipient CMV seropositivity and CMV reactivation strongly tracked TRB clonality.

This related bone marrow graft donor gave peripheral blood on the day of marrow donation. The sample comprised PBMCs. The V call is TRBV6-5, the J call TRBJ1-2, with D possibly TRBD1 on 6 matching bases. This TCR was recovered from a man aged 50-59 years in good health, CMV-negative, and a related stem cell transplant donor. CDR3 in DNA: TGTGCCAGCAGTTACTCGGGGGGGGGCGGAAGTTATGGCTACACCTTC. This sequence encodes CASSYSGGGGSYGYTF.